This is a list of T cell receptor beta chains from one sample in a study of blood T cell repertoires in COVID-19. Sequencing was performed with immunoSEQ multiplex PCR; in TCRdb, only in-frame clones are kept and a portion is missing. The data show about 310,000 clones, 89% seen once. Sequencing was carried out using PBMCs or T cells enriched from blood (not recorded which). The receptors here all came from a woman between 40 and 55 years old who had recovered from COVID-19. CDR3s include the opening cysteine and the closing phenylalanine or tryptophan. The D gene is left open where the match is weak. Clone size is given for some rows only: seen once, a few or many times, or a class if the clone is expanded.

D gene	V gene	clone size	J gene	CDR3 protein	CDR3 DNA
TRBD1	TRBV6-5	few	TRBJ2-1	CASSYDRAYNEQFF	TGTGCCAGCAGTTACGACAGGGCCTACAATGAGCAGTTCTTC
NA	TRBV9	NA	TRBJ2-7	CATPAGIWSEQYF	TGTGCCACCCCGGCAGGGATTTGGAGCGAGCAGTACTTC
NA	TRBV15	NA	TRBJ2-7	CATSSQRGYYEQYF	TGTGCCACCAGCTCTCAAAGGGGATATTACGAGCAGTACTTC
NA	TRBV5-1	NA	TRBJ2-1	CASSLAASSYNEQFF	TGCGCCAGCAGCTTGGCCGCGAGCTCCTACAATGAGCAGTTCTTC
TRBD1	TRBV19	NA	TRBJ1-5	CASSTQGALVQPQHF	TGTGCCAGTAGTACACAGGGGGCTCTCGTTCAGCCCCAGCATTTT
TRBD2	TRBV11-3	NA	TRBJ2-1	CASSMRGREGREQFF	TGTGCCAGCAGCATGCGAGGGCGGGAGGGCCGTGAGCAGTTCTTC
NA	TRBV24-1	NA	TRBJ2-1	CATSDEREDSYNEQFF	TGTGCCACCAGTGACGAGAGGGAGGACTCCTACAATGAGCAGTTCTTC
NA	TRBV28	NA	TRBJ2-6	CASSLGHWAGANVLTF	TGTGCCAGCAGTTTAGGACATTGGGCTGGGGCCAACGTCCTGACTTTC
NA	TRBV7-2	few	TRBJ2-1	CASSPRGAGASSYNEQFF	TGTGCCAGCAGCCCCCGAGGGGCGGGGGCCTCCTCCTACAATGAGCAGTTCTTC
NA	TRBV5-6	NA	TRBJ2-5	CASSPGGWRTRGGTQYF	TGTGCCAGCAGCCCCGGTGGTTGGCGGACCCGAGGGGGGACCCAGTACTTC
TRBD2	TRBV7-2	NA	TRBJ2-5	CASSLWIGTSGGETQYF	TGTGCCAGCAGCTTATGGATCGGGACTAGCGGGGGGGAGACCCAGTACTTC
TRBD1	TRBV6-2/TRBV6-3	NA	TRBJ2-1	CASSDRDRVVDEQFF	TGTGCCAGCAGTGACCGGGACAGGGTTGTCGATGAGCAGTTCTTC
TRBD1	TRBV3-1/TRBV3-2	NA	TRBJ1-2	CASSQGGTGTRGYTF	TGTGCCAGCAGCCAAGGGGGGACAGGGACGCGCGGCTACACCTTC
TRBD1	TRBV11-2	NA	TRBJ1-5	CASSLRAGQSVNQPQHF	TGTGCCAGCAGCTTAAGGGCGGGACAGAGTGTGAATCAGCCCCAGCATTTT
TRBD1	TRBV10-3	once	TRBJ2-2	CAISTGQGKKTGELFF	TGTGCCATCAGTACCGGACAGGGGAAGAAGACCGGGGAGCTGTTTTTT
TRBD2	TRBV28	once	TRBJ2-1	CASSLGGAGGGNEQFF	TGTGCCAGCAGTCTCGGCGGCGCGGGAGGCGGGAATGAGCAGTTCTTC
NA	TRBV19	NA	TRBJ1-2	CASSISAGAADGYTF	TGTGCCAGTAGTATTTCTGCAGGGGCCGCTGATGGCTACACCTTC
NA	TRBV3-1/TRBV3-2	once	TRBJ2-1	CASSHGYEQFF	TGTGCCAGCAGCCACGGGTATGAGCAGTTCTTC
TRBD1	TRBV10-3	NA	TRBJ1-1	CAIRNGQGISFF	TGTGCCATCAGGAATGGACAGGGGATATCTTTCTTT
TRBD1	TRBV30	NA	TRBJ1-1	CACGQEDTEAFF	TGTGCCTGCGGACAGGAAGACACTGAAGCTTTCTTT
TRBD2	TRBV7-9	NA	TRBJ2-3	CASRQLAGQTDTQYF	TGTGCCAGCAGACAACTAGCGGGTCAAACAGATACGCAGTATTTT
NA	TRBV30	NA	TRBJ1-1	CAWSQGSRTEAFF	TGTGCCTGGAGTCAGGGGAGTAGAACTGAAGCTTTCTTT
NA	TRBV11-3	NA	TRBJ2-2	CASSLIFGTGELFF	TGTGCCAGCAGCTTAATCTTCGGTACCGGGGAGCTGTTTTTT
NA	TRBV9	NA	TRBJ2-1	CASSVDQNEQFF	TGTGCCAGCAGCGTAGATCAGAATGAGCAGTTCTTC
NA	TRBV29-1	NA	TRBJ1-1	CSVEQNTEAFF	TGCAGCGTCGAGCAGAACACTGAAGCTTTCTTT
TRBD1	TRBV11-2	once	TRBJ2-1	CASSTWDRRGQGFSSEQFF	TGTGCCAGCAGCACTTGGGATAGGCGGGGACAGGGGTTTTCATCTGAGCAGTTCTTC
TRBD1	TRBV15	NA	TRBJ2-1	CATSSRGQGRPNEQFF	TGTGCCACCAGCAGCAGGGGACAGGGCCGCCCCAATGAGCAGTTCTTC
TRBD1	TRBV5-8	NA	TRBJ1-4	CASSFKGQAISTNEKLFF	TGTGCCAGCAGCTTTAAGGGACAGGCGATATCAACTAATGAAAAACTGTTTTTT
TRBD1	TRBV3-1/TRBV3-2	NA	TRBJ1-4	CASSPNRGRREKLFF	TGTGCCAGCAGCCCCAACAGGGGGCGGAGGGAAAAACTGTTTTTT
TRBD1	TRBV27	NA	TRBJ1-4	CASSLGTGRINEKLFF	TGTGCCAGCAGTTTAGGGACAGGGCGGATTAATGAAAAACTGTTTTTT
TRBD1	TRBV28	NA	TRBJ2-3	CASSWGIGQGLTDTQYF	TGTGCCAGCAGTTGGGGTATTGGACAGGGACTTACAGATACGCAGTATTTT
TRBD2	TRBV5-4	NA	TRBJ2-1	CASSLDVAGDNEQFF	TGTGCCAGCAGCTTGGATGTAGCGGGAGATAATGAGCAGTTCTTC
TRBD1	TRBV3-1/TRBV3-2	NA	TRBJ1-5	CASSLPTGKAPRGNQPQHF	TGTGCCAGCAGCCTACCGACAGGGAAGGCCCCAAGGGGCAATCAGCCCCAGCATTTT
NA	TRBV5-6	NA	TRBJ2-5	CASSLASRAPQETQYF	TGTGCCAGCAGCTTGGCCAGCAGGGCACCCCAAGAGACCCAGTACTTC
NA	TRBV19	NA	TRBJ2-7	CASSINEAYEQYF	TGTGCCAGTAGTATAAATGAGGCCTACGAGCAGTACTTC
NA	TRBV5-4	NA	TRBJ1-4	CASSLRGRGYTNEKLFF	TGTGCCAGCAGCTTACGAGGTCGAGGATACACTAATGAAAAACTGTTTTTT
NA	TRBV28	NA	TRBJ1-1	CATTIEEGTEAFF	TGTGCCACCACCATCGAGGAGGGCACTGAAGCTTTCTTT
NA	TRBV7-8	NA	TRBJ1-1	CASSLRGSVNTEAFF	TGTGCCAGCAGTCTTAGGGGGTCGGTGAACACTGAAGCTTTCTTT
TRBD2	TRBV5-1	NA	TRBJ2-7	CASSTIRTSGGEEQYF	TGCGCCAGCAGCACCATCCGGACTAGCGGGGGGGAAGAGCAGTACTTC
TRBD2	TRBV11-3	NA	TRBJ2-5	CASSLISASGAQETQYF	TGTGCCAGCAGCTTAATCTCCGCTAGCGGGGCCCAAGAGACCCAGTACTTC
TRBD1	TRBV6-5	few	TRBJ2-7	CASSYIQGKRYEQYF	TGTGCCAGCAGTTACATACAGGGGAAGAGATACGAGCAGTACTTC
NA	TRBV7-2	NA	TRBJ2-4	CASSLVGGSTDGAKNIQYF	TGTGCCAGCAGCTTAGTAGGCGGGTCGACCGACGGGGCCAAAAACATTCAGTACTTC
NA	TRBV11-2	few	TRBJ1-2	CASSLDRNYGYTF	TGTGCCAGCAGCTTAGACAGGAACTATGGCTACACCTTC
NA	TRBV24-1	NA	TRBJ2-5	CATSDLLRETQYF	TGTGCCACCAGTGATTTGTTGCGGGAGACCCAGTACTTC
TRBD1	TRBV2	NA	TRBJ1-6	CASSPGQGLNSPLHF	TGTGCCAGCAGCCCGGGACAGGGGTTAAATTCACCCCTCCACTTT
TRBD2	TRBV11-3	once	TRBJ2-1	CASSPTGTSGRVRNEQFF	TGTGCCAGCAGCCCCACCGGGACTAGCGGGAGAGTGCGGAATGAGCAGTTCTTC
NA	TRBV10-3	NA	TRBJ1-2	CAISESTGRVGDYTF	TGTGCCATCAGTGAGTCGACCGGCAGGGTGGGTGACTACACCTTC
TRBD1	TRBV18	NA	TRBJ2-1	CASSAGTGGADEQFF	TGTGCCAGCTCAGCCGGGACAGGGGGCGCGGATGAGCAGTTCTTC
TRBD2	TRBV9	NA	TRBJ2-5	CASSVGVAGAPETQYF	TGTGCCAGCAGCGTAGGAGTAGCGGGAGCCCCAGAGACCCAGTACTTC
TRBD1	TRBV19	NA	TRBJ1-3	CASSIRDSSGNTIYF	TGTGCCAGTAGTATCCGGGACAGCTCTGGAAACACCATATATTTT
TRBD1	TRBV5-1	NA	TRBJ1-6	CASTWSGTGNNSPLHF	TGCGCCAGCACCTGGTCCGGGACAGGGAATAATTCACCCCTCCACTTT
NA	TRBV18	once	TRBJ1-1	CASSPTSGMNTEAFF	TGTGCCAGCTCACCAACCTCAGGCATGAACACTGAAGCTTTCTTT
NA	TRBV6-4	NA	TRBJ1-4	CASSSVGAGEKLFF	TGTGCCAGCTCCTCAGTGGGGGCAGGTGAAAAACTGTTTTTT
TRBD2	TRBV7-6	NA	TRBJ2-5	CASRPDTSGRETQYF	TGTGCCAGCAGACCCGATACTAGCGGCCGGGAGACCCAGTACTTC
NA	TRBV30	once	TRBJ2-7	CAWSSGQRGGEQYF	TGTGCCTGGAGTTCCGGACAGCGGGGTGGGGAGCAGTACTTC